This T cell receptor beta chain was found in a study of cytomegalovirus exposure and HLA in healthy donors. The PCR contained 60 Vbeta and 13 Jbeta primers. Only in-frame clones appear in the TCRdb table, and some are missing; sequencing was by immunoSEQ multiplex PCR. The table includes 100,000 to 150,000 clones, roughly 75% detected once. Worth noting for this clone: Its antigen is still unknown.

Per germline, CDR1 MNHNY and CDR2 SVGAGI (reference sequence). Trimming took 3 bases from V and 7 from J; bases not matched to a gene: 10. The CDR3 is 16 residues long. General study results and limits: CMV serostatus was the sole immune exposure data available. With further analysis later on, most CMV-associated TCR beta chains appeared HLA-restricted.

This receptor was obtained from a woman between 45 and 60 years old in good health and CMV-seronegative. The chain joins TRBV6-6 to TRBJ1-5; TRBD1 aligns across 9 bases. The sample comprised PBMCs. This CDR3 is CASSYYWDRVGQPQHF. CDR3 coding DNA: TGTGCCAGCAGTTATTACTGGGACAGGGTGGGCCAGCCCCAGCATTTT.